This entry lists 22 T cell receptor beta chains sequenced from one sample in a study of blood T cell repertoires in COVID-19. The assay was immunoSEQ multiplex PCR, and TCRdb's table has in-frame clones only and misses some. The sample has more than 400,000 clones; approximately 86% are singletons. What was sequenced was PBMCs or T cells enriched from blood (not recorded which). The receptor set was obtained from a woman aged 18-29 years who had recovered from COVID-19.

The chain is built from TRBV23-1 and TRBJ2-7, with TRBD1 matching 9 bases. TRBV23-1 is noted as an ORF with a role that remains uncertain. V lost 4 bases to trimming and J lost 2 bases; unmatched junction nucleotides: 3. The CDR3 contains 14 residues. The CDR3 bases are TGCGCCAGCAGTCTACAGGGGGCACCCTACGAGCAGTACTTC. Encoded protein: CASSLQGAPYEQYF.

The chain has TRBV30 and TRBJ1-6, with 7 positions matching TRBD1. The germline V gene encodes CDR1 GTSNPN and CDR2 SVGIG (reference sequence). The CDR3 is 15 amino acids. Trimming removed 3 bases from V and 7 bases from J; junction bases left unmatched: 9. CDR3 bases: TGTGCCTGGAGATACTGGGACAGCAGCAATTCACCCCTCCACTTT. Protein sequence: CAWRYWDSSNSPLHF.

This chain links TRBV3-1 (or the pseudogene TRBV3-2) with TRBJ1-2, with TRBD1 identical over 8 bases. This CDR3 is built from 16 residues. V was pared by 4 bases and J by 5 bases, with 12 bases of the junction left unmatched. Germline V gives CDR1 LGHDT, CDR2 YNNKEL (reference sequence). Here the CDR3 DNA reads TGTGCCAGCAGCCCCAGACAGGGGTCCTATCTTTATGGCTACACCTTC. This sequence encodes CASSPRQGSYLYGYTF.

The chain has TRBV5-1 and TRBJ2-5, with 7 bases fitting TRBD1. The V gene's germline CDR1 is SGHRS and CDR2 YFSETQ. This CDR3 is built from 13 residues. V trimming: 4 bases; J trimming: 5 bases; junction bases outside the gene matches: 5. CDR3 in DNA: TGCGCCAGCAGCGCCGGGACAGCGGAGACCCAGTACTTC. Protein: CASSAGTAETQYF.

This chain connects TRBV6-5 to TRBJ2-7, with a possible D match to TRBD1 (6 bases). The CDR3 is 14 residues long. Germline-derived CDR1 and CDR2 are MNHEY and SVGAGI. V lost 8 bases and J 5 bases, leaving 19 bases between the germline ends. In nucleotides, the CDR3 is TGTGCCAGCTCAAAACAGGGAAGGTTCAACGAGCAGTACTTC. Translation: CASSKQGRFNEQYF.

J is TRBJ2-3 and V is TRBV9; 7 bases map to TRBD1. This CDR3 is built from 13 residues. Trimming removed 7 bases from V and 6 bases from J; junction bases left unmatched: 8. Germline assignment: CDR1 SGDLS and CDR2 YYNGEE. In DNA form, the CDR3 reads TGTGCCAGCGGACAGGCAGGGCGGGATACGCAGTATTTT. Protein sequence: CASGQAGRDTQYF.

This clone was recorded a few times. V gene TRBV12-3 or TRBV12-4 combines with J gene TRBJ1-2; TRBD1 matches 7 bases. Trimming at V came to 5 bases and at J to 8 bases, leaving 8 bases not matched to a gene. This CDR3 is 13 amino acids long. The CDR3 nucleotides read TGTGCCAGCAGTCCCTCGACAGGGTTGGGCTACACCTTC. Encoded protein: CASSPSTGLGYTF.

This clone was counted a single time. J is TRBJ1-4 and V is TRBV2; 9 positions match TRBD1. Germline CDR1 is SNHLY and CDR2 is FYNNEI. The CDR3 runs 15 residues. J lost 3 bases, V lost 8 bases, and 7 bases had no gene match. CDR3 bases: TGTGCCAGCGTCCTACGACAGGGGGCTAATGAAAAACTGTTTTTT. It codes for CASVLRQGANEKLFF.

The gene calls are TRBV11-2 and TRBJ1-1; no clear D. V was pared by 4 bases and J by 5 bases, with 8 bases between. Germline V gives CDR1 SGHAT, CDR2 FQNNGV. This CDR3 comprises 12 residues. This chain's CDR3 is CASSSRWTEAFF. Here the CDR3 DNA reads TGTGCCAGCAGCTCCCGGTGGACTGAAGCTTTCTTT.

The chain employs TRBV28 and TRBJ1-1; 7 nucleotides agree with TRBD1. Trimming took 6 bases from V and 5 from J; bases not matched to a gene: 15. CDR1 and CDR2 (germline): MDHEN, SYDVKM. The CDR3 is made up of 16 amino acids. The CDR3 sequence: CASSLPRGSWGTEAFF. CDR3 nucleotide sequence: TGTGCCAGCAGCCTCCCCAGGGGGAGTTGGGGTACTGAAGCTTTCTTT.

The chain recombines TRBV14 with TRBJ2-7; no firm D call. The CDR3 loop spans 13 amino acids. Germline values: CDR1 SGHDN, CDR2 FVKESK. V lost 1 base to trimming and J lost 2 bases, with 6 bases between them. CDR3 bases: TGTGCCAGCAGCCAAGGATTAGCCTACGAGCAGTACTTC. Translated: CASSQGLAYEQYF.

The CDR3 coding sequence is TGTGCCAGTAGTATAGTCTCGGGACAGGGTAACTACGAGCAGTACTTC. Protein sequence: CASSIVSGQGNYEQYF. The chain couples TRBV19 to TRBJ2-7, with 9 bases that match TRBD1. The trim removed 1 base at V and 3 bases at J, leaving 7 bases unmatched. This CDR3 has 16 amino acids. Germline V lookup: CDR1 LNHDA, CDR2 SQIVND (reference sequence). The complete variable domain, with remaining parts taken from reference TRBV19 and TRBJ2-7, reads DGGITQSPKYLFRKEGQNVTLSCEQNLNHDAMYWYRQDPGQGLRLIYYSQIVNDFQKGDIAEGYSVSREKKESFPLTVTSAQKNPTAFYLCASSIVSGQGNYEQYFGPGTRLTVT.

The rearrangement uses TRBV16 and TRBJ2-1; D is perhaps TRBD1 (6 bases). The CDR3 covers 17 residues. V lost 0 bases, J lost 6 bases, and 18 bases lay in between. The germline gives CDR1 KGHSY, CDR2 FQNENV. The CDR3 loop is CASSQSFPLGGSNEQFF. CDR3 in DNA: TGTGCCAGCAGCCAATCGTTCCCCCTAGGGGGATCCAATGAGCAGTTCTTC.

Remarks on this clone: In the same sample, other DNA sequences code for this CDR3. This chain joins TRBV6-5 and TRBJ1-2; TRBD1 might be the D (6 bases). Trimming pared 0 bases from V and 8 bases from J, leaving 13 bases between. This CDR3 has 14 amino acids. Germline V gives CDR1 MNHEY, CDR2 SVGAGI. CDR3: CASSYSRGIGGYTF. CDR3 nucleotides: TGTGCCAGCAGTTACTCGAGGGGGATAGGGGGCTACACCTTC.

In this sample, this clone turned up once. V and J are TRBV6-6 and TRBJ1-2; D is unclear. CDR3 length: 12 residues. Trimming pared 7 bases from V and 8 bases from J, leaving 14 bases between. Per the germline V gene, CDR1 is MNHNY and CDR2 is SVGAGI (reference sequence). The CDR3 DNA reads TGTGCCAGCACCACTTTTAACCGGGGCTACACCTTC. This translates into CASTTFNRGYTF.

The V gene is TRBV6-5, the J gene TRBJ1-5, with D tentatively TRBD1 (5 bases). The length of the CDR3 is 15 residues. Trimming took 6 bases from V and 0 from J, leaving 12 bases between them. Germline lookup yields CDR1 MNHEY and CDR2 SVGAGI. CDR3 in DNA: TGTGCCAGCAGACTCTTACAGGATAGCAATCAGCCCCAGCATTTT. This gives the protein CASRLLQDSNQPQHF.

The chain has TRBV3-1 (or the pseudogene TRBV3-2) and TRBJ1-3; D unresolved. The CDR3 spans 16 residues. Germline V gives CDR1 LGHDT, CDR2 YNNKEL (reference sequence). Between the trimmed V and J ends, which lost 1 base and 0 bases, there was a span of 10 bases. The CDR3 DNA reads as TGTGCCAGCAGCCAAGCGGTTCAGGACTCTGGAAACACCATATATTTT. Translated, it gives CASSQAVQDSGNTIYF.

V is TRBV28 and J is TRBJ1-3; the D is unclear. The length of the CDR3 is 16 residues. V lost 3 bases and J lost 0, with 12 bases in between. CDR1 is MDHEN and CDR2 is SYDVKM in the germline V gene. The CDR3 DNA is TGTGCCAGCAGTTTCGTATCCCCTTCCTCTGGAAACACCATATATTTT. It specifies CASSFVSPSSGNTIYF.

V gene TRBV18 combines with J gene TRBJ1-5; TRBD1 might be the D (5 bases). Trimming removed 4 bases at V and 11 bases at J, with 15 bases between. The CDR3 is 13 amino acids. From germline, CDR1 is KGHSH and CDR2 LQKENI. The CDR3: CASSRDFLGAQHF. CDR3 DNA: TGTGCCAGCTCACGGGACTTCCTGGGGGCCCAGCATTTT.

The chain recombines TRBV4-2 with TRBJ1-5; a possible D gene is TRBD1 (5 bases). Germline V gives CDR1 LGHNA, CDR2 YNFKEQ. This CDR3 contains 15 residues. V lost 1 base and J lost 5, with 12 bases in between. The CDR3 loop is CASSQGSGRDQPQHF. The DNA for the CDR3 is TGTGCCAGCAGCCAAGGGTCAGGGCGAGATCAGCCCCAGCATTTT.

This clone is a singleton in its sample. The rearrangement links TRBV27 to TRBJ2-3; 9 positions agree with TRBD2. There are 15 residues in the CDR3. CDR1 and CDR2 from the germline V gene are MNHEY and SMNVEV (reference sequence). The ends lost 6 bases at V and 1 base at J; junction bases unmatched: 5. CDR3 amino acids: CASSRGGVGTDTQYF. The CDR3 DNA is TGTGCCAGCAGCCGCGGGGGGGTCGGCACAGATACGCAGTATTTT.

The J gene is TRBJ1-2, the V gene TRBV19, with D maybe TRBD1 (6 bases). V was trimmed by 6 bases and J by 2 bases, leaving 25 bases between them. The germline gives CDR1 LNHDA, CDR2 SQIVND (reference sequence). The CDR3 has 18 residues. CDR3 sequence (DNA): TGTGCCAGTAGCTCCCACTTCGCGAGACAGGACCAAAACTATGGCTACACCTTC. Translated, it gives CASSSHFARQDQNYGYTF.